The clone carrying this TCR beta chain is a singleton in its sample. These data come from a study of blood T cell repertoires in COVID-19. The protocol was immunoSEQ multiplex PCR, while the TCRdb copy is restricted to in-frame clones and leaves out a portion. The data show about 260,000 clones, more than 75% seen once. Sequenced: peripheral blood. The sequence was obtained from a man aged 40-55 years who had recovered from COVID-19.

Here the CDR3 reads CAVQGRGNEQFF. Here the CDR3 DNA reads TGTGCCGTACAGGGTAGGGGCAATGAGCAGTTCTTC. The genes are TRBV24-1 and TRBJ2-1; maybe TRBD1 (6 bases). The germline V and J ends were trimmed by 12 bases and 6 bases, with 14 bases remaining between them. The CDR3 contains 12 residues. Germline CDR1 is KGHDR and CDR2 is SFDVKD.